Listed here are 6 T cell receptor beta chains from one sample, sequenced in a study of T-cell memory formation after mild COVID-19. TCRdb reprocessed the 5' RACE reads with MiXCR, giving one entry per CDR3 protein. The sample shows about 360,000 distinct CDR3 sequences, approximately 15% of them seen only once. The sequenced sample consisted of PBMCs or a T cell subset sorted from them (not recorded which). These receptors originate from a man younger than 35 who had mild COVID-19 (a few samples of this study predate the infection). Cell type and time point are not known.

V gene TRBV7-9 combines with J gene TRBJ2-1; 7 bases agree with TRBD2. Germline trimming cut 4 bases from V and 8 bases from J; bases unmatched to any gene: 8. The germline V gene has CDR1 SEHNR and CDR2 FQNEAQ (reference sequence). This CDR3 region has 14 residues. The CDR3 reads CASSSETSWHEQFF. The CDR3 DNA sequence: TGTGCCAGCAGCTCTGAGACTAGCTGGCATGAGCAGTTCTTC.

The chain links TRBV6-5 to TRBJ2-3; D not resolved. Trimming stripped 6 bases from V and 0 bases from J, with 16 bases between. The CDR3 contains 16 residues. The germline CDR1 and CDR2 sequences are MNHEY and SVGAGI. The chain's CDR3 is CASSSGPTSSTDTQYF. The DNA of the CDR3 is TGTGCCAGCAGCTCAGGCCCGACTTCTAGCACAGATACGCAGTATTTT.

This clonotype was found a few times. This chain joins TRBV20-1 and TRBJ1-2; 9 positions agree with TRBD1. The CDR3 has 13 residues. Germline V gene lookup returns CDR1 DFQATT and CDR2 SNEGSKA (reference sequence). Trimming at V came to 4 bases and at J to 5 bases, leaving 5 bases not matched to a gene. CDR3 residues: CSATPGQGYGYTF. The DNA for the CDR3 is TGCAGTGCTACACCGGGACAGGGATATGGCTACACCTTC.

The V and J genes are TRBV7-9 and TRBJ2-5; tentatively, D is TRBD1 (6 bases). Trimming stripped 5 bases from V and 4 bases from J, with 20 bases between. CDR1 and CDR2 from the germline V gene are SEHNR and FQNEAQ (reference sequence). CDR3 length: 16 amino acids. The CDR3 reads CASSPRAPGVRETQYF. DNA of the CDR3: TGTGCCAGCAGCCCCAGGGCGCCAGGGGTAAGAGAGACCCAGTACTTC.

This clonotype was seen more than once but under ten times. The CDR3 sequence: CASSLAVGGNQPQHF. As DNA, the CDR3 is TGTGCCAGCAGTTTAGCGGTAGGTGGCAATCAGCCCCAGCATTTT. The chain couples TRBV12-3 or TRBV12-4 to TRBJ1-5, with D unclear. CDR3 length: 15 residues. Between the trimmed V and J ends, which lost 0 bases and 2 bases, there was a span of 8 bases.

This clonotype turned up a few times. This chain connects TRBV10-3 to TRBJ2-3; 8 positions match TRBD1. Germline CDR1 and CDR2: ENHRY and SYGVKD. The CDR3 covers 15 residues. J gave up 1 base and V 8 bases, and 8 bases lay outside the gene matches. CDR3 in DNA: TGTGCCATCTTGAATCCGGGACAGGGCACAGATACGCAGTATTTT. Its protein is CAILNPGQGTDTQYF.